The next 17 T cell receptor beta chains were all read from a single sample in a study of control samples from healthy donors and cancer patients. Some clones are missing from TCRdb's copy, which holds only in-frame ones; the method was immunoSEQ multiplex PCR. The table records 150,000 to 200,000 clones, 80% to 95% of them present only once. The sequenced sample was blood. Every receptor here comes from a man younger than 35 in good health.

V usage is TRBV19 and J usage is TRBJ2-1; TRBD2 matches 13 bases. Germline values: CDR1 LNHDA, CDR2 SQIVND (reference sequence). The CDR3 extends over 16 amino acids. The ends lost 9 bases at V and 9 bases at J; junction bases unmatched: 14. CDR3 nucleotides: TGTGCCAGCGGCCGAGCGGGACTAGCGGGGAGGAGTGAGCAGTTCTTC. Its translation is CASGRAGLAGRSEQFF.

The gene calls are TRBV18 and TRBJ2-7; TRBD2 aligns across 9 bases. Germline V gene lookup returns CDR1 KGHSH and CDR2 LQKENI. The CDR3 is 14 amino acids. Trimming at V came to 3 bases and at J to 3 bases, leaving 3 bases not matched to a gene. In DNA form, the CDR3 reads TGTGCCAGCTCACCGCGGGAGGGTAGCTACGAGCAGTACTTC. Residues: CASSPREGSYEQYF.

The V call is TRBV6-1, the J call TRBJ1-1, with D maybe TRBD1 (5 bases). Trimming pared 3 bases from V and 10 bases from J, leaving 12 bases between. CDR3 size: 12 residues. The germline V gene encodes CDR1 MNHNS and CDR2 SASEGT. The CDR3 sequence is CASSEGGFVAFF. CDR3 nucleotide sequence: TGTGCCAGCAGTGAGGGGGGGTTTGTAGCTTTCTTT.

This clone was seen just once. The gene calls are TRBV18 and TRBJ1-4; D ambiguous. The V end was cut by 6 bases, the J end by 5 bases, with 13 bases between. Germline V gene lookup returns CDR1 KGHSH and CDR2 LQKENI. This CDR3 contains 14 residues. CDR3 coding DNA: TGTGCCAGCTCCCTCCTATCAGGAAATGAAAAACTGTTTTTT. The encoded protein is CASSLLSGNEKLFF.

The chain recombines TRBV5-8 with TRBJ2-7; no clear D. Germline-derived CDR1 and CDR2 are SGHTS and YDEGEE. V lost 6 bases and J 8 bases, leaving 21 bases between the germline ends. The CDR3 loop spans 14 amino acids. The CDR3 region is CASTRPAFPTKQYF. The CDR3 DNA reads as TGTGCCAGCACTCGTCCGGCCTTCCCTACGAAGCAGTACTTC.

This clone was picked up one time. The rearrangement links TRBV28 to TRBJ1-2, with D uncertain. The CDR3 consists of 13 residues. Germline V CDR1 and CDR2: MDHEN, SYDVKM. V was pared by 6 bases and J by 7 bases, with 15 bases between. For the CDR3, the DNA is TGTGCCAGCAGATTAGGTTCTGTCTCTGGCTACACCTTC. Its protein product is CASRLGSVSGYTF.

Note on this clone: As the CDR3 is not closed by the conserved phenylalanine or tryptophan, this likely results from a read error. No DNA is shown, since the ends of the CDR3 on it are uncertain; the CDR3 is the one TCRdb lists. This chain uses TRBV12-3 or TRBV12-4 with TRBJ1-1. The CDR3 is 12 residues long, counting both termini. The CDR3 sequence is CASSPRRGSFFS.

The V gene is TRBV27, the J gene TRBJ2-7, with no clear D. The CDR3 totals 14 residues. Trimming shortened V by 5 bases and J by 0 bases, and 11 bases separated the two germline ends. Germline V CDR1 and CDR2: MNHEY, SMNVEV (reference sequence). The DNA for the CDR3 is TGTGCCAGCAGTACCTCCATCGACTCCTACGAGCAGTACTTC. It codes for CASSTSIDSYEQYF.

The chain carries TRBV6-5 and TRBJ1-1; TRBD1 might be the D (5 bases). Germline assignment: CDR1 MNHEY and CDR2 SVGAGI. The CDR3 loop spans 15 amino acids. The ends were cut back, 8 bases at V and 0 bases at J, with 16 bases in the middle. CDR3 protein: CASPVGPMVNTEAFF. For the CDR3, the DNA is TGTGCCAGCCCCGTGGGGCCTATGGTGAACACTGAAGCTTTCTTT.

The CDR3 spells CAWSDTGNIYNEQFF. Here the CDR3 DNA reads TGTGCCTGGAGCGATACAGGTAATATCTACAATGAGCAGTTCTTC. The chain combines TRBV30 with TRBJ2-1; weak D call: TRBD1 (5 bases). The CDR3 sequence is 15 residues long. The ends were cut back, 3 bases at V and 3 bases at J, with 15 bases in the middle. Germline V gene lookup returns CDR1 GTSNPN and CDR2 SVGIG (reference sequence).

The chain links TRBV28 to TRBJ1-4; 9 nucleotides line up with TRBD1. From germline, CDR1 is MDHEN and CDR2 SYDVKM. The CDR3 is 15 residues long. Trimming at V came to 3 bases and at J to 5 bases, leaving 4 bases not matched to a gene. Written as DNA, the CDR3 is TGTGCCAGCAGTTTGAGAGGACAGGGGAATGAAAAACTGTTTTTT. Amino acid sequence: CASSLRGQGNEKLFF.

In this sample, this clone turned up once. This chain joins TRBV13 and TRBJ2-1; weak D call: TRBD2 (7 bases). Germline CDR1 PRHDT, CDR2 FYEKMQ (reference sequence). The CDR3 totals 15 residues. Trimming took 3 bases from V and 5 from J, leaving 14 bases between them. DNA for the CDR3: TGTGCCAGCAGCTTCCCCGGGGGGCCTGACAATGAGCAGTTCTTC. It specifies CASSFPGGPDNEQFF.

The chain links TRBV6-1 to TRBJ1-5, with a tentative D call TRBD1 (5 bases). The length of the CDR3 is 15 residues. With 2 bases removed from V and 2 bases from J, the gap between germline ends came to 10 bases. Germline V gene lookup returns CDR1 MNHNS and CDR2 SASEGT. The CDR3 here is CASSERQGGNQPQHF. The CDR3 coding sequence is TGTGCCAGCAGTGAACGGCAGGGAGGCAATCAGCCCCAGCATTTT.

V and J are TRBV5-5 and TRBJ2-1; perhaps TRBD2 as D (8 bases). This CDR3 is 15 amino acids long. Trimming removed 4 bases at V and 3 bases at J, with 14 bases between. CDR1 is SGHKS and CDR2 is YYEKEE in the germline V gene (reference sequence). The CDR3: CASSPGGGLYNEQFF. CDR3 DNA sequence: TGTGCCAGCAGCCCGGGAGGGGGCCTCTACAATGAGCAGTTCTTC.

The CDR3 spells CASSQDTMGPTMEQYF. As DNA, the CDR3 is TGTGCCAGCAGCCAAGACACCATGGGACCGACTATGGAGCAGTACTTC. This chain joins TRBV3-1 (or the pseudogene TRBV3-2) and TRBJ2-7; D tentatively fits TRBD1 or TRBD2 (5 bases each). This CDR3 region has 16 residues. The germline V gene encodes CDR1 LGHDT and CDR2 YNNKEL (reference sequence). Between the trimmed V and J ends, which lost 0 bases and 7 bases, there was a span of 19 bases.

The CDR3 DNA follows: TGCGCCAGCAGCTTGGGGGTAGCGGTTACTCAAGAGACCCAGTACTTC. It yields the protein CASSLGVAVTQETQYF. J is TRBJ2-5 and V is TRBV5-1; TRBD2 is a possible D gene (6 bases). The germline CDR1 and CDR2 sequences are SGHRS and YFSETQ. V was trimmed by 0 bases and J by 2 bases, leaving 14 bases between them. The CDR3 has 16 residues.

The gene calls are TRBV5-4 and TRBJ1-5, with D unclear. V lost 0 bases and J lost 3, with 7 bases in between. Germline V gene sequence: CDR1 SGHNT, CDR2 YYREEE (reference sequence). There are 14 residues in the CDR3. CDR3 DNA: TGTGCCAGCAGCTTGGACCCGTCCAATCAGCCCCAGCATTTT. This encodes CASSLDPSNQPQHF.